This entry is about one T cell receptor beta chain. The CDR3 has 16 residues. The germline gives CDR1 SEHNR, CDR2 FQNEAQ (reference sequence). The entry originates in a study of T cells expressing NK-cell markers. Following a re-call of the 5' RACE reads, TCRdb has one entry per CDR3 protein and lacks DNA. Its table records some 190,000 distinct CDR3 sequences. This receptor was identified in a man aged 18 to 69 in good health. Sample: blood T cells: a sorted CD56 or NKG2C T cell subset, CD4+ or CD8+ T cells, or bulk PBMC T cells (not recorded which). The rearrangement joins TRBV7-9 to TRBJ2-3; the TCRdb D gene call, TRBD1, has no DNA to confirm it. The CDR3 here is CASSQQDRGLTDTQYF.